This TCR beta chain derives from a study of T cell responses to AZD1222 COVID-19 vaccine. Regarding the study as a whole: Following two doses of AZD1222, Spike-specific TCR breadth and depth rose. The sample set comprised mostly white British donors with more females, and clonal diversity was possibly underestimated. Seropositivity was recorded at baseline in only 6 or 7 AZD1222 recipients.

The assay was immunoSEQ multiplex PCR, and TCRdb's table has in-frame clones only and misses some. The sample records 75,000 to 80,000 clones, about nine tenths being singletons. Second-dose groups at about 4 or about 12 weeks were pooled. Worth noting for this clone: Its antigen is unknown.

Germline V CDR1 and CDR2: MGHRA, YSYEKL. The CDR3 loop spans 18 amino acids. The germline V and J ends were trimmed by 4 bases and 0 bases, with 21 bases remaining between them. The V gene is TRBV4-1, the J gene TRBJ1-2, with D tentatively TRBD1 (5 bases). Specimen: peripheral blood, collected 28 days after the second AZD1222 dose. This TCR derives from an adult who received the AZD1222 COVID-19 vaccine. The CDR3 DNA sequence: TGCGCCAGCAGCCCTACTACCAGGCGTACACAGGCTAACTATGGCTACACCTTC. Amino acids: CASSPTTRRTQANYGYTF.